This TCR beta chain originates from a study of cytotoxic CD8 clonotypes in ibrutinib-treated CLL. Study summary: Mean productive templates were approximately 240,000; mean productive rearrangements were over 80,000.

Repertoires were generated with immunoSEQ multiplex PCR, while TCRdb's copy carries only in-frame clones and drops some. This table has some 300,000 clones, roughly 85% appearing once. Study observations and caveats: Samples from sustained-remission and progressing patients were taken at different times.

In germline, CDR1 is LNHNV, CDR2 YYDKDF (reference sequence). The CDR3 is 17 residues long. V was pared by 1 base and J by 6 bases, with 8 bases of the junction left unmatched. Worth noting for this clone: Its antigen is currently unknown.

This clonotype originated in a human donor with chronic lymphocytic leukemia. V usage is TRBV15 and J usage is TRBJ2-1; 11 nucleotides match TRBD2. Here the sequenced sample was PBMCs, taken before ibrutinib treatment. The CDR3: CATSRVVAGGITNEQFF. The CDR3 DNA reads TGTGCCACCAGCAGAGTAGTAGCGGGAGGGATTACCAATGAGCAGTTCTTC.